The rows below give T cell receptor beta chains drawn from one sample of a study of blood T cell repertoires in COVID-19. Method: immunoSEQ multiplex PCR; TCRdb's copy keeps in-frame clones and lacks some. The sample has approximately 190,000 clones, 70% to 90% seen once. The sample consisted of peripheral blood. All receptors come from a man aged 60-69 years with active or convalescent COVID-19. The CDR3 runs from the conserved cysteine through the conserved F or W. D genes are given only for firm matches. For some rows the clone size is stated as once, few or many, or as a class when expanded; others skip it.

J gene | clone size | V gene | D gene | CDR3 protein | CDR3 DNA
TRBJ1-4 | once | TRBV6-5 | NA | CASSYSNRGEKLFF | TGTGCCAGCAGTTACTCTAATCGAGGAGAAAAACTGTTTTTT
TRBJ2-7 | NA | TRBV2 | TRBD2 | CASRTSGGSYEQYF | TGTGCCAGCAGGACTAGCGGGGGCTCCTACGAGCAGTACTTC
TRBJ1-3 | NA | TRBV6-2/TRBV6-3 | NA | CASSYPGRGSGNTIYF | TGTGCCAGCAGTTACCCTGGACGGGGCTCTGGAAACACCATATATTTT
TRBJ2-7 | once | TRBV19 | NA | CASSIRLLREQYF | TGTGCCAGTAGTATCCGTCTCCTCCGCGAGCAGTACTTC
TRBJ1-1 | NA | TRBV5-5 | NA | CASSLAATKVEAFF | TGTGCCAGCAGCTTGGCTGCGACAAAAGTTGAAGCTTTCTTT
TRBJ1-5 | NA | TRBV6-5 | TRBD1 | CASSPGGQGTQPQHF | TGTGCCAGCAGCCCCGGGGGACAGGGGACTCAGCCCCAGCATTTT
TRBJ1-6 | NA | TRBV4-1 | NA | CASSSHVRPGNNSPLHF | TGCGCCAGCAGCTCTCACGTCAGGCCAGGGAATAATTCACCCCTCCACTTT
TRBJ1-4 | NA | TRBV7-9 | NA | CASSHSRTATNEKLFF | TGTGCCAGCAGCCATTCCCGGACAGCAACTAATGAAAAACTGTTTTTT
TRBJ2-7 | few | TRBV6-1 | NA | CASSEGGGRTYEQYF | TGTGCCAGCAGTGAAGGGGGGGGCAGGACCTACGAGCAGTACTTC
TRBJ1-1 | NA | TRBV27 | NA | CASSLGGTSTEAFF | TGTGCCAGCAGTTTAGGCGGGACGAGCACTGAAGCTTTCTTT
TRBJ2-7 | once | TRBV7-9 | NA | CASSSQGPSYEQYF | TGTGCCAGCAGTTCTCAGGGGCCCTCCTACGAGCAGTACTTC
TRBJ2-7 | NA | TRBV6-6 | TRBD1 | CASSQPGQTIYEQYF | TGTGCCAGCAGCCAACCGGGACAGACTATCTACGAGCAGTACTTC
TRBJ2-5 | NA | TRBV27 | TRBD1 | CASSLKLGTGYETQYF | TGTGCCAGCAGTTTAAAGTTAGGGACAGGGTATGAGACCCAGTACTTC
TRBJ1-1 | NA | TRBV9 | NA | CASSLGVATGAFF | TGTGCCAGCAGCCTAGGGGTCGCGACGGGAGCTTTCTTT
TRBJ1-5 | NA | TRBV24-1 | NA | CATSDEISNQPQHF | TGTGCCACCAGTGATGAGATTAGCAATCAGCCCCAGCATTTT
TRBJ2-3 | NA | TRBV29-1 | NA | CSVDRQSQGPDTQYF | TGCAGCGTTGATAGACAATCTCAGGGGCCAGATACGCAGTATTTT
TRBJ2-7 | NA | TRBV6-5 | TRBD1 | CASSRGDRGIYEQYF | TGTGCCAGCAGTCGTGGGGACAGGGGAATCTACGAGCAGTACTTC
TRBJ2-6 | few | TRBV7-9 | NA | CASSLSFSGANVLTF | TGTGCCAGCAGCTTAAGCTTTTCTGGGGCCAACGTCCTGACTTTC
TRBJ1-4 | NA | TRBV5-1 | TRBD1 | CASSATGTGEEKLFF | TGCGCCAGCAGCGCTACCGGGACAGGGGAGGAAAAACTGTTTTTT
TRBJ1-6 | NA | TRBV5-5 | NA | CASSPLRSSYNSPLHF | TGTGCCAGCAGCCCTTTGCGGAGCTCCTATAATTCACCCCTCCACTTT
TRBJ1-1 | NA | TRBV11-2 | NA | CAHKRVPTEAFF | TGTGCCCATAAACGGGTTCCCACTGAAGCTTTCTTT
TRBJ2-7 | once | TRBV18 | TRBD2 | CASSRSGGDYEQYF | TGTGCCAGCTCAAGAAGCGGGGGGGACTACGAGCAGTACTTC
TRBJ1-1 | NA | TRBV6-1 | TRBD1 | CASSDRTGVRNTEAFF | TGTGCCAGCAGTGACCGGACAGGGGTTAGGAACACTGAAGCTTTCTTT
TRBJ1-2 | once | TRBV5-1 | TRBD1 | CASTEQGNYGYTF | TGCGCCAGCACGGAACAGGGGAACTATGGCTACACCTTC
TRBJ2-1 | once | TRBV12-5 | TRBD1 | CASGLQGVNEQFF | TGTGCTAGTGGTTTGCAGGGGGTCAATGAGCAGTTCTTC
TRBJ1-2 | NA | TRBV6-5 | TRBD1 | CASRSDRGLGYTF | TGTGCCAGCAGATCCGACAGGGGGCTCGGCTACACCTTC
TRBJ2-7 | NA | TRBV6-6 | NA | CASSSTEYEQYF | TGTGCCAGCAGCTCGACAGAGTACGAGCAGTACTTC
TRBJ2-2 | NA | TRBV5-5 | TRBD1 | CASSFPTGIIPGELFF | TGTGCCAGCAGCTTCCCGACAGGGATCATCCCCGGGGAGCTGTTTTTT
TRBJ1-2 | NA | TRBV12-3/TRBV12-4 | NA | CASRLHTGGYTF | TGTGCCAGCAGACTGCATACAGGGGGCTACACCTTC